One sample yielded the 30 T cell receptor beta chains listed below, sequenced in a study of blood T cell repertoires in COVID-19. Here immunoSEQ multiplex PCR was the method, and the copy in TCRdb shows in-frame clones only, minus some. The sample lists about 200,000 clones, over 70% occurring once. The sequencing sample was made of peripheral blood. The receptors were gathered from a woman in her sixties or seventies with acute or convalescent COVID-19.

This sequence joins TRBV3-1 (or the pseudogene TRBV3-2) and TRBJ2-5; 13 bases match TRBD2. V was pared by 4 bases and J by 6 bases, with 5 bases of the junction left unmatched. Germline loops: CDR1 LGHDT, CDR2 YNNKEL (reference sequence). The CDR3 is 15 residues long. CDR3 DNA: TGTGCCAGCAGCCTTAGGACTAGCGGGAGACAGACCCAGTACTTC. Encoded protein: CASSLRTSGRQTQYF.

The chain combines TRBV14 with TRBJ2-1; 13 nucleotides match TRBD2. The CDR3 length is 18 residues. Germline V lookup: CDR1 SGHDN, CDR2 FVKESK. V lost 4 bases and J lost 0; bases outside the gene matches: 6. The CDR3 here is CASSRGTSGTASYNEQFF. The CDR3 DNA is TGTGCCAGCAGCCGCGGGACTAGCGGGACGGCCTCCTACAATGAGCAGTTCTTC.

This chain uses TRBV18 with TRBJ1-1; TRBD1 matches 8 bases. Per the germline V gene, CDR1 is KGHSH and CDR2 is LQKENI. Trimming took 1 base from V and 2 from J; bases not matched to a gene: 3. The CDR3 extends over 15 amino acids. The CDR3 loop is CASSPLGQGNTEAFF. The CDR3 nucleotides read TGTGCCAGCTCACCACTCGGACAGGGAAACACTGAAGCTTTCTTT.

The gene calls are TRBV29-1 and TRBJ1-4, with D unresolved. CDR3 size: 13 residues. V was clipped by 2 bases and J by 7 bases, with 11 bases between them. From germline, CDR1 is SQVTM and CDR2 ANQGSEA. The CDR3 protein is CSVERRGTEKLFF. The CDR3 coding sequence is TGCAGCGTTGAAAGGCGGGGAACTGAAAAACTGTTTTTT. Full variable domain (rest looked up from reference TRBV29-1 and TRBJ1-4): SAVISQKPSRDICQRGTSLTIQCQVDSQVTMMFWYRQQPGQSLTLIATANQGSEATYESGFVIDKFPISRPNLTFSTLTVSNMSPEDSSIYLCSVERRGTEKLFFGSGTQLSVL.

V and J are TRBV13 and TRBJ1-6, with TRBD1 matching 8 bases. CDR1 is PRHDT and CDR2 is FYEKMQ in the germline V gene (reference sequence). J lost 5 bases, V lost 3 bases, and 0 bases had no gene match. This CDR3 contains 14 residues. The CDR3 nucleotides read TGTGCCAGCAGCTTGACAGGGGATAATTCACCCCTCCACTTT. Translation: CASSLTGDNSPLHF.

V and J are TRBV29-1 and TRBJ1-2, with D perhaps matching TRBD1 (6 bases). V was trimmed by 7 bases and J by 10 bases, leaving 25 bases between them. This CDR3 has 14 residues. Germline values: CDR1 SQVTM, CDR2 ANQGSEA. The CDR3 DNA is TGCAGCGCCCGGGACACCAGATCTTATGATGACTACACCTTC. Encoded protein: CSARDTRSYDDYTF. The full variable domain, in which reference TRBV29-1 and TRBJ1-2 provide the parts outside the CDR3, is SAVISQKPSRDICQRGTSLTIQCQVDSQVTMMFWYRQQPGQSLTLIATANQGSEATYESGFVIDKFPISRPNLTFSTLTVSNMSPEDSSIYLCSARDTRSYDDYTFGSGTRLTVV.

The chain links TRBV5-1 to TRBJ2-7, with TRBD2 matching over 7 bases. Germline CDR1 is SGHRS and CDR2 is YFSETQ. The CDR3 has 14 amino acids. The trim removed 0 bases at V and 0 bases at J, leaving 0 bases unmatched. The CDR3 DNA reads TGCGCCAGCAGCTTGGGGGACTACTCCTACGAGCAGTACTTC. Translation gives CASSLGDYSYEQYF.

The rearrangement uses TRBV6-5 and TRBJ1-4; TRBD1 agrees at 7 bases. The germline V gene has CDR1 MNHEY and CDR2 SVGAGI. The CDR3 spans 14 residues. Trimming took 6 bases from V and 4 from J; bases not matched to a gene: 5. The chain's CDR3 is CASSLTGVNEKLFF. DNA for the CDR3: TGTGCCAGCAGCCTCACAGGGGTTAATGAAAAACTGTTTTTT.

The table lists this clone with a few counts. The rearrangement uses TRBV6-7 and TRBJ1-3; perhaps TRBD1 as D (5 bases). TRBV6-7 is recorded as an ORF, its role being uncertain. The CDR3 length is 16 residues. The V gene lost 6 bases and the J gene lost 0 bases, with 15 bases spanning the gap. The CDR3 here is CASRGGRPFSGNTIYF. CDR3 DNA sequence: TGTGCCAGCAGGGGGGGACGGCCGTTCTCTGGAAACACCATATATTTT.

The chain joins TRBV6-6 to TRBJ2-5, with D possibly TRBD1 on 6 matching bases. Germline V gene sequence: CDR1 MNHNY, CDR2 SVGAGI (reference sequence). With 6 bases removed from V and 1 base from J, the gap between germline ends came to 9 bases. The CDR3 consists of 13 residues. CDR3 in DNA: TGTGCCAGCAGGGGACAAATCCAAGAGACCCAGTACTTC. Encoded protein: CASRGQIQETQYF.

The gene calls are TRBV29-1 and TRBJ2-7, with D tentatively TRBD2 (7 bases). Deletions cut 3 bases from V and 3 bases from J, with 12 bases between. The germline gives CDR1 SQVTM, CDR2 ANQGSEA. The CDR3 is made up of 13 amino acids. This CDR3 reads CSVEEGGGYEQYF. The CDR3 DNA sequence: TGCAGCGTTGAGGAGGGAGGGGGCTACGAGCAGTACTTC.

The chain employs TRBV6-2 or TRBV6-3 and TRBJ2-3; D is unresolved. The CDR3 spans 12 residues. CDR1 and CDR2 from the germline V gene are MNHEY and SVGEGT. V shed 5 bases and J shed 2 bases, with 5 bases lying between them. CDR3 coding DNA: TGTGCCAGCAGTACTGACACAGATACGCAGTATTTT. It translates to CASSTDTDTQYF.

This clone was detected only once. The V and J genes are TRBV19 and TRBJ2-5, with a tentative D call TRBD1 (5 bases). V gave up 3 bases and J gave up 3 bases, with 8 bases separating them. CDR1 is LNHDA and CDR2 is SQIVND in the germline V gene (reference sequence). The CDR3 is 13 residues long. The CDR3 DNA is TGTGCCAGTAGTATGGGGCGAGAAGAGACCCAGTACTTC. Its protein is CASSMGREETQYF.

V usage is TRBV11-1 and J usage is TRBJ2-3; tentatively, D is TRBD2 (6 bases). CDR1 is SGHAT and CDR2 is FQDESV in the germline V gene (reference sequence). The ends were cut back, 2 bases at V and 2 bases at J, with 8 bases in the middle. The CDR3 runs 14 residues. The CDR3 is CASSLRDFTDTQYF. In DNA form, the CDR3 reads TGTGCCAGCAGCTTAAGGGACTTCACAGATACGCAGTATTTT.

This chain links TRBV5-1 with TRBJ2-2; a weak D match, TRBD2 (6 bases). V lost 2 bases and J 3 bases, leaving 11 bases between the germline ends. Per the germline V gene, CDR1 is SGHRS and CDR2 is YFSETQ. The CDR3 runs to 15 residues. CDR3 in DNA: TGCGCCAGCAGCTTCCGACTAGGGGACACCGGGGAGCTGTTTTTT. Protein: CASSFRLGDTGELFF. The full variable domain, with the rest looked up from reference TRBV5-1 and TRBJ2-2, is KAGVTQTPRYLIKTRGQQVTLSCSPISGHRSVSWYQQTPGQGLQFLFEYFSETQRNKGNFPGRFSGRQFSNSRSEMNVSTLELGDSALYLCASSFRLGDTGELFFGEGSRLTVL.

CDR3 amino acids: CASSLTPQGRNSPLHF. CDR3 nucleotides: TGTGCCAGCAGTTTAACTCCCCAGGGTCGGAATTCACCCCTCCACTTT. J is TRBJ1-6 and V is TRBV28; a possible D gene is TRBD1 (5 bases). This CDR3 contains 16 residues. Germline lookup yields CDR1 MDHEN and CDR2 SYDVKM. Trimming pared 2 bases from V and 7 bases from J, leaving 15 bases between.

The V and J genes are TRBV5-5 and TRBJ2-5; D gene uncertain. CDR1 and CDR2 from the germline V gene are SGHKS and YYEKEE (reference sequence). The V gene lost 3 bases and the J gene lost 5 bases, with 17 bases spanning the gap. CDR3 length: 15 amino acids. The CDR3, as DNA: TGTGCCAGCAGCTGGCCCCCCTCTTCAAAGGAGACCCAGTACTTC. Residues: CASSWPPSSKETQYF. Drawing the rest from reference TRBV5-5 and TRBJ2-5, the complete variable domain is DAGVTQSPTHLIKTRGQQVTLRCSPISGHKSVSWYQQVLGQGPQFIFQYYEKEERGRGNFPDRFSARQFPNYSSELNVNALLLGDSALYLCASSWPPSSKETQYFGPGTRLLVL.

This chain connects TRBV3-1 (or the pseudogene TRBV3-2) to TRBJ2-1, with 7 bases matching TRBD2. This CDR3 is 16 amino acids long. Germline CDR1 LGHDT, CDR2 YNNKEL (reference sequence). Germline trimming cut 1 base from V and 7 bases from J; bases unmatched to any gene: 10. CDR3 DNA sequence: TGTGCCAGCAGCCAAGCTCTAGCGGACTTGGTGAATGAGCAGTTCTTC. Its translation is CASSQALADLVNEQFF.

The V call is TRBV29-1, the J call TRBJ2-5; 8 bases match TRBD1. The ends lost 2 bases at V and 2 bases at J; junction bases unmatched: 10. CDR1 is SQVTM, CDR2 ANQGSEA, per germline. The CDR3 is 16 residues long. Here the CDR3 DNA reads TGCAGCGTTGAATCCCAGGGGGCGTTCCCTCAAGAGACCCAGTACTTC. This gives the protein CSVESQGAFPQETQYF.

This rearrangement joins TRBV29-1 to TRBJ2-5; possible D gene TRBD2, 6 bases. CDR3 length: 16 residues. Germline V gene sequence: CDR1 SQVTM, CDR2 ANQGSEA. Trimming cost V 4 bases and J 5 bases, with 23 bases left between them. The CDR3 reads CSVGGPGRTARETQYF. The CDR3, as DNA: TGCAGCGTTGGAGGACCAGGGAGGACGGCCCGTGAGACCCAGTACTTC.

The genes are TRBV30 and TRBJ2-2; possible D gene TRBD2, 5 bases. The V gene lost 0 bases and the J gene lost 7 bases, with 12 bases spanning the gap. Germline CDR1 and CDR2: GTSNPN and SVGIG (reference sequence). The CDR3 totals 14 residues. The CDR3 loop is CAWSVFGKGGELFF. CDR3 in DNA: TGTGCCTGGAGTGTTTTCGGGAAAGGCGGGGAGCTGTTTTTT.

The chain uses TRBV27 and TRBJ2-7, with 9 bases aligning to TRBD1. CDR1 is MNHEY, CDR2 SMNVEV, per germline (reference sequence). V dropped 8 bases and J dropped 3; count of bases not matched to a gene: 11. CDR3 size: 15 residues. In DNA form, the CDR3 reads TGTGCCAGCCGCCCCCCCGGGACAGGGAACTACGAGCAGTACTTC. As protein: CASRPPGTGNYEQYF.

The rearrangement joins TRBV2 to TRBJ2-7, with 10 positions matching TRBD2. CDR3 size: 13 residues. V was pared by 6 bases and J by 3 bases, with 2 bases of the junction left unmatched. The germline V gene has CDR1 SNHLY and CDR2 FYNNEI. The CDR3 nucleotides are TGTGCCAGCAGGAGCGGGAGGGACTACGAGCAGTACTTC. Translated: CASRSGRDYEQYF.

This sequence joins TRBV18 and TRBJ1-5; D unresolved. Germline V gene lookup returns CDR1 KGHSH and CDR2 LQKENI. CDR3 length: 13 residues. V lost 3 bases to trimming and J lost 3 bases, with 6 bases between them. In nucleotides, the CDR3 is TGTGCCAGCTCACCCGACATCAATCAGCCCCAGCATTTT. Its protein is CASSPDINQPQHF. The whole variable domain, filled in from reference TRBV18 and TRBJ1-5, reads NAGVMQNPRHLVRRRGQEARLRCSPMKGHSHVYWYRQLPEEGLKFMVYLQKENIIDESGMPKERFSAEFPKEGPSILRIQQVVRGDSAAYFCASSPDINQPQHFGDGTRLSIL.

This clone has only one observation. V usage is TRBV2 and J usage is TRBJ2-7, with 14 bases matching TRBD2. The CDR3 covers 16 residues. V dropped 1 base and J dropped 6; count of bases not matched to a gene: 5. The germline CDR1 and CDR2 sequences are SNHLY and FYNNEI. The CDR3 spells CASSEVRGLAGVEQYF. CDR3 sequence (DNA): TGTGCCAGCAGTGAAGTCAGGGGACTAGCGGGAGTCGAGCAGTACTTC.

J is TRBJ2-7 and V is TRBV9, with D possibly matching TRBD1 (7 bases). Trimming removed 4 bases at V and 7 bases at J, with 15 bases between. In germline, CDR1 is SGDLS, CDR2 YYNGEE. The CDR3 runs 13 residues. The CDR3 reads CASSNTGAGEQYF. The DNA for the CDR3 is TGTGCCAGCAGCAATACAGGGGCGGGGGAGCAGTACTTC.

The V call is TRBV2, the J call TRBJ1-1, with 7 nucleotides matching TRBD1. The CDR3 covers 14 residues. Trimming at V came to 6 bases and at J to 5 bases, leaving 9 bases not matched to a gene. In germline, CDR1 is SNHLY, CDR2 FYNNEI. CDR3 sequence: CASRDTGDWTEAFF. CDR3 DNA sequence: TGTGCCAGCAGAGACACAGGGGATTGGACTGAAGCTTTCTTT. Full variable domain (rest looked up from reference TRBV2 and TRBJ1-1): EPEVTQTPSHQVTQMGQEVILRCVPISNHLYFYWYRQILGQKVEFLVSFYNNEISEKSEIFDDQFSVERPDGSNFTLKIRSTKLEDSAMYFCASRDTGDWTEAFFGQGTRLTVV.

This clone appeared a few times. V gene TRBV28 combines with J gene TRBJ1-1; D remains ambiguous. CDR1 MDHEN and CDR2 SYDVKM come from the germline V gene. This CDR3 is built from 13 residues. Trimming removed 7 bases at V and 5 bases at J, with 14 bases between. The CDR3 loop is CASTAPGRTEAFF. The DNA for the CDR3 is TGTGCCAGCACCGCCCCGGGGAGAACTGAAGCTTTCTTT.

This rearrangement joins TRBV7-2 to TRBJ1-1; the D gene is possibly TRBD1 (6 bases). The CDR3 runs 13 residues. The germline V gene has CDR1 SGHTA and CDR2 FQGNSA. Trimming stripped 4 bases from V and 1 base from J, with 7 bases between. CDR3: CASSWGQNTEAFF. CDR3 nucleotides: TGTGCCAGCAGCTGGGGACAGAACACTGAAGCTTTCTTT.

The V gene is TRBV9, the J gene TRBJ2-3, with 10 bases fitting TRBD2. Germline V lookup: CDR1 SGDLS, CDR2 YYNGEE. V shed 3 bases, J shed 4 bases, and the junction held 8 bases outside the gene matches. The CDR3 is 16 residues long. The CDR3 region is CASSGLAGARPDTQYF. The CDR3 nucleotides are TGTGCCAGCAGCGGTCTAGCGGGAGCGCGCCCAGATACGCAGTATTTT.